In its sample, the clone carrying this TCR beta chain was seen a few times. Its antigen remains unknown. Deletions cut 4 bases from V and 3 bases from J, with 10 bases between. This CDR3 region has 13 residues. From germline, CDR1 is SQVTM and CDR2 ANQGSEA. The treatment was: oral pan-JAK inhibitor, 5-10 mg twice daily. Cell sorting was applied to PBMCs, and CD4+ and CD8+ T cells were collected. The data stem from a study of CD8+ T cells in alopecia areata. Study-level information: Treated patients received severity scores based on the percentage of scalp area affected. Findings of the study overall: Researchers report lesional scalp, most notably alopecia totalis/universalis, outstripped normal scalp in clonality.

In each case, RNA was isolated and then reverse transcribed into cDNA as the sequencing template. Using immunoSEQ multiplex PCR, the repertoire was profiled, and TCRdb retains in-frame clones only, with some absent. This table has around 290,000 clones, over 45% appearing once. The clonotype was recovered from a human donor with alopecia areata. Sequences were derived from CD4+ T cells sorted from blood, sampled at week 24, from a patient treated with tofacitinib. This chain joins TRBV29-1 and TRBJ2-1; perhaps TRBD2 as D (5 bases). CDR3 sequence (DNA): TGCAGCGTTGTCGGGAAATACTACAATGAGCAGTTCTTC. This codes for CSVVGKYYNEQFF.